The sequence of this TCR beta chain was determined in a study of blood T cell repertoires in COVID-19. Assay: immunoSEQ multiplex PCR; the TCRdb copy retains only in-frame clones and omits some. The sample lists fewer than 500,000 clones; roughly nine tenths were seen once. CDR3 size: 15 residues. With 3 bases removed from V and 4 bases from J, the gap between germline ends came to 13 bases. Per germline, CDR1 MDHEN and CDR2 SYDVKM. The chain uses TRBV28 and TRBJ1-5, with D perhaps TRBD1 (6 bases). The receptor was isolated from a woman aged 18-35 years who had recovered from COVID-19. The sample consisted of PBMCs or T cells enriched from blood (not recorded which). Here the CDR3 DNA reads TGTGCCAGCAGTTTGCGGGGGCTCGGGAATCAGCCCCAGCATTTT. Translation gives CASSLRGLGNQPQHF.